A single sample is the source of the 27 T cell receptor beta chains below, sequenced in a study of blood T cells in healthy people across ages. The authors ran a second PCR of 7 to 11 cycles using a sample-barcoded 5' primer and a J-beta primer mix. Using its own MiXCR run on the 5' RACE reads, TCRdb lists one record per CDR3 protein. The repertoire includes 1 million or so distinct CDR3 sequences, 20% to 25% of them detected once, and approximately 0.79% sits in the top ten. These data were likewise used in another study, on T cells of mothers and their children.

Sequencing was done on a sample of blood. These receptors originate from a girl aged 2-15 years in good health.

This clonotype was observed a few times. The chain uses TRBV7-9 and TRBJ1-2, with a weak D call TRBD1 (6 bases). Per the germline V gene, CDR1 is SEHNR and CDR2 is FQNEAQ (reference sequence). V lost 5 bases and J 2 bases, leaving 15 bases between the germline ends. This CDR3 spans 15 amino acids. CDR3 residues: CASSPWTEINYGYTF. The CDR3 DNA follows: TGTGCCAGCAGCCCCTGGACAGAAATAAACTATGGCTACACCTTC.

In its sample, this clonotype was seen a few times. The chain couples TRBV9 to TRBJ2-1; D is tentatively TRBD1 or TRBD2 (5 bases each). V was trimmed by 4 bases and J by 6 bases, leaving 14 bases between them. The CDR3 has 14 amino acids. The V gene's germline CDR1 is SGDLS and CDR2 YYNGEE. The CDR3 loop reads CASSPGDRINEQFF. CDR3 nucleotide sequence: TGTGCCAGCAGCCCCGGGGACCGTATCAATGAGCAGTTCTTC.

This clonotype was seen a handful of times. The V and J genes are TRBV12-3 or TRBV12-4 and TRBJ1-2, with TRBD1 matching over 7 bases. V trimming: 10 bases; J trimming: 4 bases; junction bases outside the gene matches: 6. This CDR3 comprises 12 residues. The CDR3 loop is CATRTGAYGYTF. The DNA of the CDR3 is TGTGCCACCAGGACAGGAGCCTATGGCTACACCTTC.

About this clonotype: Its ends do not fully match the called genes, so a read error is possible. The chain is built from TRBV7-9 and TRBJ2-5; no clear D gene. Near its end, the DNA agrees better with TRBJ2-7, so the J call may be wrong. The CDR3 totals 13 residues. CDR1 is SEHNR, CDR2 FQNEAQ, per germline (reference sequence). The CDR3 region is CASSLGWPYEQYF. In nucleotides, the CDR3 is TGTGCCAGTAGCTTAGGTTGGCCGTACGAGCAGTACTTC.

The chain couples TRBV7-3 to TRBJ2-1, with D tentatively TRBD2 (6 bases). Germline V gene sequence: CDR1 SGHTA, CDR2 FQGTGA. This CDR3 is built from 14 residues. Trimming cost V 2 bases and J 6 bases, with 11 bases left between them. The CDR3 loop reads CASSLGGSSNEQFF. Here the CDR3 DNA reads TGTGCCAGCAGCTTAGGGGGGTCTAGCAATGAGCAGTTCTTC.

The sample holds a few counts of this clonotype. This chain uses TRBV20-1 with TRBJ2-1, with 9 nucleotides matching TRBD1. CDR1 and CDR2 (germline): DFQATT, SNEGSKA (reference sequence). The CDR3 has 15 amino acids. With 6 bases clipped from V and 7 bases from J, the junction kept 13 bases outside the gene matches. CDR3 sequence reads: CSAPSRDRVYNEQFF. Written as DNA, the CDR3 is TGCAGTGCGCCAAGCCGGGACAGGGTTTATAATGAGCAGTTCTTC.

This sequence joins TRBV29-1 and TRBJ2-6; 7 bases match TRBD1. Germline V gene lookup returns CDR1 SQVTM and CDR2 ANQGSEA. Unmatched junction bases numbered 6, after V lost 7 bases and J lost 3 bases. The CDR3 consists of 14 residues. This chain's CDR3 is CSALTGLGANVLTF. In DNA, the CDR3 is TGCAGCGCCCTGACAGGGCTTGGGGCCAACGTCCTGACTTTC.

This clonotype has more than one count but fewer than ten. The junction and the germline gene differ at one end; a read error may be behind it. This rearrangement joins TRBV25-1 to TRBJ2-5; TRBD2 is a possible D gene (6 bases). CDR3 length equals 13 residues. The germline V gene has CDR1 MGHDK and CDR2 SYGVNS. The CDR3 here is CASGSSVLPSWFF. The CDR3 DNA reads TGTGCCAGCGGCTCTAGCGTGCTACCCTCATGGTTCTTC.

The CDR3 nucleotides read TGCAGTGCTAGAGATAAGTATAGCAATCAGCCCCAGCATTTT. Its translation: CSARDKYSNQPQHF. The V call is TRBV20-1, the J call TRBJ1-5; no reliable D call. Germline values: CDR1 DFQATT, CDR2 SNEGSKA (reference sequence). The CDR3 loop spans 14 amino acids. The V and J ends lost 0 bases and 0 bases respectively, with 6 bases between them.

The V gene is TRBV5-6, the J gene TRBJ1-2; D call uncertain. The CDR3 runs 14 residues. Trimming pared 2 bases from V and 3 bases from J, leaving 11 bases between. Germline loops: CDR1 SGHDT, CDR2 YYEEEE. In DNA, the CDR3 is TGTGCCAGCAGCTTAGGCCGACGGGACTATGGCTACACCTTC. Residues: CASSLGRRDYGYTF.

J is TRBJ1-1 and V is TRBV5-1; D unresolved. This CDR3 has 13 amino acids. CDR1 and CDR2 from the germline V gene are SGHRS and YFSETQ. V lost 7 bases and J lost 0, with 10 bases in between. CDR3 amino acids: CASGLEMNTEAFF. The CDR3 bases are TGCGCCAGCGGATTAGAAATGAACACTGAAGCTTTCTTT.

A single count supports this clonotype. The chain joins TRBV12-3 or TRBV12-4 to TRBJ1-2, with D maybe TRBD1 (6 bases). The V end lost 2 bases, the J end lost 8 bases, and 15 bases lay between the germline ends. The CDR3 length is 14 residues. As DNA, the CDR3 is TGTGCCAGCAGTTTAACAGGGACAAGTTGGGGCTACACCTTC. It specifies CASSLTGTSWGYTF.

The chain uses TRBV7-3 and TRBJ2-6; D is unresolved. This CDR3 spans 16 amino acids. Germline V gene sequence: CDR1 SGHTA, CDR2 FQGTGA. Trimming cost V 0 bases and J 5 bases, with 11 bases left between them. CDR3: CASSLTGYGWANVLTF. DNA of the CDR3: TGTGCCAGCAGCTTAACCGGGTATGGCTGGGCCAACGTCCTGACTTTC.

J is TRBJ2-5 and V is TRBV6-5; no firm D call. The CDR3 length is 11 residues. The germline V gene encodes CDR1 MNHEY and CDR2 SVGAGI. V lost 6 bases and J 7 bases, leaving 9 bases between the germline ends. CDR3 sequence reads: CASSRYGTQYF. The CDR3 DNA reads TGTGCCAGCAGCCGATATGGGACCCAGTACTTC.

The V gene is TRBV14, the J gene TRBJ2-3; 10 bases line up with TRBD1. Germline V gene sequence: CDR1 SGHDN, CDR2 FVKESK. The CDR3 loop spans 15 amino acids. V was clipped by 1 base and J by 4 bases; unmatched bases: 2. The CDR3 DNA sequence: TGTGCCAGCAGCCAAGCAGGGACAGGGGCAGATACGCAGTATTTT. Amino acid sequence: CASSQAGTGADTQYF.

This clonotype was seen a handful of times. One end of the junction is discordant with germline, which a read error may explain. J is TRBJ2-7 and V is TRBV20-1, with no clear D. This CDR3 contains 15 residues. Germline loops: CDR1 DFQATT, CDR2 SNEGSKA (reference sequence). CDR3 sequence reads: CSARMSKQSSYEQYF. The CDR3 DNA reads TGCAGTGCTAGAATGAGTAAGCAGAGCTCCTACGAACAGTACTTC.

J is TRBJ1-2 and V is TRBV28; D call uncertain. The germline V gene has CDR1 MDHEN and CDR2 SYDVKM. This CDR3 is 14 amino acids long. V was cut by 3 bases and J by 8 bases, with 16 bases left in between. The CDR3 sequence: CASSLQIGDRGYTF. Here the CDR3 DNA reads TGTGCCAGCAGTTTGCAAATCGGCGATCGGGGCTACACCTTC.

The CDR3 coding sequence is TGCAGCGTTGTTAGGCGGGAGGGAAACACCGGGGAGCTGTTTTTT. This codes for CSVVRREGNTGELFF. The chain uses TRBV29-1 and TRBJ2-2, with TRBD2 matching 9 bases. V was pared by 4 bases and J by 2 bases, with 5 bases of the junction left unmatched. From germline, CDR1 is SQVTM and CDR2 ANQGSEA. The CDR3 contains 15 residues.

This chain connects TRBV20-1 to TRBJ2-5; D not resolved. The J call may be mistaken, given a closer DNA end match to TRBJ2-1. The CDR3 is 13 amino acids. Germline V gene sequence: CDR1 DFQATT, CDR2 SNEGSKA (reference sequence). The DNA for the CDR3 is TGCAGTGCTAGAGGGATAGCTCACAATGAGCAGTTCTTC. This encodes CSARGIAHNEQFF.

This clonotype has only a few counts. The chain carries TRBV5-1 and TRBJ2-5; D not certain. Germline V lookup: CDR1 SGHRS, CDR2 YFSETQ. The CDR3 totals 14 residues. V was clipped by 0 bases and J by 3 bases, with 9 bases between them. The CDR3 protein is CASSLVVLEETQYF. The CDR3 DNA follows: TGCGCCAGCAGCTTGGTTGTCCTGGAAGAGACCCAGTACTTC.

About this clonotype itself: One end of the junction does not line up with germline, which may come from a read error. This rearrangement joins TRBV29-1 to TRBJ1-1; no clear D. Germline V gene data show CDR1 as SQVTM and CDR2 as ANQGSEA. CDR3 length: 13 amino acids. DNA for the CDR3: TGCAGCGTTGTCCTTAAGCTGAACACTGAAGCTCTCTTT. Encoded protein: CSVVLKLNTEALF.

This clonotype was seen only a few times. The V call is TRBV2, the J call TRBJ2-7, with D possibly matching TRBD1 (5 bases). Trimming shortened V by 7 bases and J by 6 bases, and 22 bases separated the two germline ends. CDR3 length equals 15 residues. Germline V lookup: CDR1 SNHLY, CDR2 FYNNEI. The CDR3 loop reads CASTPGRAVIGEQYF. The CDR3 nucleotides are TGTGCCAGCACCCCCGGCAGGGCTGTTATTGGCGAGCAGTACTTC.

This clonotype was observed a handful of times. The J gene is TRBJ2-4, the V gene TRBV6-6; D is uncertain. This CDR3 is 15 amino acids long. Germline V CDR1 and CDR2: MNHNY, SVGAGI (reference sequence). Trimming took off 2 bases at V and 5 bases at J, with 13 bases between the two ends. In DNA, the CDR3 is TGTGCCAGCAGTTACGAATCGGGTCTTGAAAACATTCAGTACTTC. Its protein product is CASSYESGLENIQYF.

V usage is TRBV3-1 and J usage is TRBJ2-5; no clear D gene. The DNA end lines up better with TRBJ2-1; the J call may be wrong. The germline V gene encodes CDR1 LGHDT and CDR2 YNNKEL (reference sequence). CDR3 length: 14 amino acids. CDR3 bases: TGTGCCAGCAGCCCCCCATTAACCTACAATGAGCAGTTCTTC. It encodes CASSPPLTYNEQFF.

This clonotype was counted a few times. Here the CDR3 reads CASSLTGELETQYF. The CDR3 region has the DNA TGTGCCAGCAGTTTAACAGGGGAACTAGAGACCCAGTACTTC. The V gene is TRBV28, the J gene TRBJ2-5, with 7 bases that match TRBD1. V trimming: 2 bases; J trimming: 4 bases; junction bases outside the gene matches: 4. This CDR3 comprises 14 residues. CDR1 MDHEN and CDR2 SYDVKM come from the germline V gene.

The gene calls are TRBV12-3 or TRBV12-4 and TRBJ1-1; D gene uncertain. Trimming stripped 8 bases from V and 4 bases from J, with 14 bases between. The CDR3 covers 13 residues. CDR3 sequence reads: CASGAGGGTEAFF. The CDR3 coding sequence is TGTGCCAGCGGCGCGGGTGGCGGCACTGAAGCTTTCTTT.

Notes on this clonotype: An end of the junction does not agree with germline; a read error may underlie this. The rearrangement joins TRBV6-2 or TRBV6-3 to TRBJ2-4, with 7 bases identical to TRBD2. CDR1 is MNHEY, CDR2 SVGEGT, per germline. This CDR3 spans 16 amino acids. CDR3 residues: CAGSSIRGDVLNIQYF. CDR3 coding DNA: TGTGCCGGCAGTTCGATACGGGGGGACGTCCTAAACATTCAGTACTTC.